A selection of T cell receptor beta chains follows, all from one sample in a study of breast tumors, draining lymph nodes, adjacent tissues. MiXCR, applied by TCRdb to the multiplex PCR reads, yields one record per CDR3 protein. The table has about 140,000 distinct CDR3 sequences, under 25% seen once. Sequenced sample: axillary lymph node tissue. The origin of the receptors is a female donor with breast cancer. Some clones in this sample may be carry-over from other donors' samples. CDR3s include the opening cysteine and the closing phenylalanine or tryptophan. D genes are given only for firm matches. Size values are once, few and many counts, or a class for expanded clones, and some rows have none.

J	V	size	D	DNA	CDR3
TRBJ1-4	TRBV5-4	many	NA	TGTGCCAGCAGCTTGGCGGCAACTAATGAAAAACTGTTTTTT	CASSLAATNEKLFF
TRBJ2-7	TRBV20-1	many	NA	TGCAGTGCCCCACTTAAAGCGGGTAGGAACGAGCAGTACTTC	CSAPLKAGRNEQYF
TRBJ2-3	TRBV12-3/TRBV12-4	NA	NA	TGTGCCAGCAGGCCAGCGCAAAGGGTAGATACGCAGTATTTT	CASRPAQRVDTQYF
TRBJ2-2	TRBV14	few	TRBD1	TGTGCCAGCAGCGAATACAGGGGCCATAACACCGGGGAGCTGTTTTTT	CASSEYRGHNTGELFF
TRBJ2-3	TRBV4-1	few	TRBD1	TGCGCCAGCAGCCAAAGCCGAGCGACAGGGGCCCTTAGCACAGATACGCAGTATTTT	CASSQSRATGALSTDTQYF
TRBJ2-3	TRBV12-5	many	TRBD2	TGTGCTAGTGGTTTGGGGACTAGCGGGAGTTCGGATACGCAGTATTTT	CASGLGTSGSSDTQYF
TRBJ1-4	TRBV5-6	many	NA	TGTGCCAGCAGCTTGTGGGGGGGGCAGAAGGAAAAACTGTTTTTT	CASSLWGGQKEKLFF
TRBJ2-7	TRBV27	many	NA	TGTGCCAGCACAAAGTCCTACGAGCAGTACTTC	CASTKSYEQYF
TRBJ2-7	TRBV30	many	NA	TGTGCCTGGAGTCCAACATCCGGGACCCGAAGCTACGAGCAGTACTTC	CAWSPTSGTRSYEQYF
TRBJ2-3	TRBV20-1	many	TRBD2	TGCAGTGCTAGACGGCGGGGCGGGGCTAGCGGGAGTTCAGATACGCAGTATTTT	CSARRRGGASGSSDTQYF
TRBJ2-4	TRBV7-9	NA	TRBD2	TGTGCCAGCAGCTCAGGACTAGCGGGAGGGACCGCACTAGCCAAAAACATTCAGTACTTC	CASSSGLAGGTALAKNIQYF
TRBJ2-1	TRBV6-4	many	TRBD2	TGTGCCAGCAGTGCGGGGAGGACTAGCGGTTACAATGAGCAGTTCTTC	CASSAGRTSGYNEQFF
TRBJ2-1	TRBV5-1	few	NA	TGCGCCTCAAGGTGGGAGACGATTACCAATGAGCAGCTCTTC	CASRWETITNEQLF
TRBJ1-5	TRBV7-2	few	NA	TGTGCCAGCAGCTTAGGTTATAGGCAGCCCCAGCATTTT	CASSLGYRQPQHF
TRBJ2-3	TRBV20-1	many	TRBD2	TGCAGTCCTAGCGGGAGCGATGATACGCAGTATTTT	CSPSGSDDTQYF
TRBJ2-1	TRBV29-1	many	TRBD2	TGCAGCGTTACCGGACTAGCGGGAGGGGAGCAGTTCTTC	CSVTGLAGGEQFF
TRBJ1-5	TRBV11-1	NA	NA	TGTGCCAGCAGCCTGAGGACGGATCAGCCCCAGCATTTT	CASSLRTDQPQHF
TRBJ1-2	TRBV9	many	NA	TGTGCCAGCAGCGTAGGGGGCCAACAGGGAAGATCCTCCTCTGGCTACACCTTC	CASSVGGQQGRSSSGYTF
TRBJ2-7	TRBV6-1	few	TRBD1	TGTGCCAGCAGTGAACTAACGACAGGGGTGGGCGAGCAGTACTTC	CASSELTTGVGEQYF
TRBJ2-7	TRBV27	many	NA	TGTGCCAGCAGTTTATCGAGGACACTGCAGGCCCACGAGCAGTACTTC	CASSLSRTLQAHEQYF
TRBJ2-3	TRBV11-3	many	TRBD2	TGTGCCAGCAGCTTAGGAGCGGGAGACGGGACAGATACGCAGTATTTT	CASSLGAGDGTDTQYF
TRBJ2-7	TRBV5-1	many	TRBD2	TGCGCCAGCAGCACGGGACTAGCGGGAGTATTAGAGCAGTACTTC	CASSTGLAGVLEQYF
TRBJ1-2	TRBV7-2	many	TRBD1	TGTGCCAGCAGCTTAGCAGGGACAGGGGGCTATGGCTACACCTTC	CASSLAGTGGYGYTF
TRBJ2-5	TRBV28	few	TRBD2	TGTGCCAGCAGTTTATACCTAGCGGGAGAGACCCAGTACTTC	CASSLYLAGETQYF
TRBJ1-2	TRBV20-1	many	NA	TGCAGTGCTCTGACAGCGACCTCTAACTATGGCTACACCTTC	CSALTATSNYGYTF
TRBJ2-1	TRBV27	few	NA	TGTGCCAGCAGTTTAGAGGGCCGGGCTGAGCAGTTCTTC	CASSLEGRAEQFF
TRBJ2-5	TRBV10-3	many	NA	TGTGCCATCAGTGAACAAATGGGCCCAATAGGGACCCAGTACTTC	CAISEQMGPIGTQYF
TRBJ2-1	TRBV7-8	many	NA	TGTGCCAGCAGCTTACCCGTCCCGGGGGCATACAATGAGCAGTTCTTC	CASSLPVPGAYNEQFF
TRBJ1-5	TRBV27	NA	NA	TGTGCCAGCAGTCCCGGGGGGGTCGGCAATCAGCCCCAGCATTTT	CASSPGGVGNQPQHF
TRBJ1-2	TRBV19	many	TRBD1	TGTGCCAGTAGCAGTTCCGGGACAGGGTTAGGTGGCTACACCTTC	CASSSSGTGLGGYTF
TRBJ2-7	TRBV19	many	NA	TGTGCCAGTAGTATCAACAGGATGTCCTACGAGCAGTACTTC	CASSINRMSYEQYF
TRBJ2-7	TRBV12-3/TRBV12-4	many	TRBD1	TGTGCCAGCACCCCGACAGGGACCTACGAGCAGTACTTC	CASTPTGTYEQYF
TRBJ1-6	TRBV2	many	NA	TGTGCCAGCAGTGGGCAGGGAGGGAATTCACCCCTCCACTTT	CASSGQGGNSPLHF
TRBJ1-3	TRBV20-1	many	NA	TGCAGTGCTAGAGATCTTAAGGGGGGACCTGGAAACACCATATATTTT	CSARDLKGGPGNTIYF
TRBJ2-2	TRBV7-3	many	TRBD1	TGTGCCAGCAGCTTAACGGCGGACAGGGCCGGGGAGCTGTTTTTT	CASSLTADRAGELFF
TRBJ2-1	TRBV5-1	many	NA	TGCGCCAGCAGCTTAGGGGCAACCTTCTACAATGAGCAGTTCTTC	CASSLGATFYNEQFF
TRBJ2-1	TRBV20-1	NA	NA	TGCAGTGCCCTGAACGAAGGGAGGAAGCAGTTCTTC	CSALNEGRKQFF
TRBJ1-3	TRBV30	NA	TRBD1	TGTGCCTGGACCCCCCAGGGGGGAATATATGGAAACACCATATATTTT	CAWTPQGGIYGNTIYF
TRBJ2-6	TRBV2	many	TRBD1	TGTGCCAGCCGCTCCGTCTTCCCCGGGACAGGAATCGGTGGGGCCAACGTCCTGACTTTC	CASRSVFPGTGIGGANVLTF
TRBJ2-3	TRBV11-3	many	NA	TGTGCCAGCAGCTTAGAAGGCGGCGATTGGGGGGATACGCAGTATTTT	CASSLEGGDWGDTQYF
TRBJ2-7	TRBV28	few	NA	TGTGCCAGCAGTTTCTCCGAAGGGGGGACACTCTCCTACGAGCAGTACTTC	CASSFSEGGTLSYEQYF
TRBJ2-7	TRBV5-1	many	TRBD1	TGCGCCAGCAGTCCTTTGGACAGGCAGTACGAGCAGTACTTC	CASSPLDRQYEQYF
TRBJ1-3	TRBV28	few	NA	TGTGCCAGCAGTTTGGGCAGCGGTTGGAACACCATATATTTT	CASSLGSGWNTIYF
TRBJ1-5	TRBV5-1	NA	NA	TGCGCCAGCAGCTTGGAAGGGGGGGGAAGGCCCCAGCATTTT	CASSLEGGGRPQHF
TRBJ2-3	TRBV6-1	many	NA	TGTGCCAGCAAGATAGCGGAAGCCACAGATACGCAGTATTTT	CASKIAEATDTQYF
TRBJ2-5	TRBV11-3	many	NA	TGTGCCAGCAGCCAGGGGTCCGGGACTGAGGGAGAGACCCAGTACTTC	CASSQGSGTEGETQYF
TRBJ2-7	TRBV19	once	NA	TGTGCCAGTAGTCCGAGCCATTCCTATTACGAGCAGTACTTC	CASSPSHSYYEQYF
TRBJ2-5	TRBV3-1	few	TRBD2	TGTGCCAGCAGCCACCGGACTAGCGGGAGACGAGAGACCCAGTACTTC	CASSHRTSGRRETQYF
TRBJ2-3	TRBV29-1	many	TRBD2	TGCAGCGTTGAAGGGGGGGGAGTAGCGGAAAGAGCTACGCAGTATTTT	CSVEGGGVAERATQYF
TRBJ1-1	TRBV12-3/TRBV12-4	NA	TRBD1	TGTGCCAGCAGTACGTGGGACAGGAATAACACTGAAGCTTTCTTT	CASSTWDRNNTEAFF
TRBJ2-7	TRBV14	many	TRBD1	TGTGCCAGCAGCAACACAGGGGTTGGCTACGAGCAGTACTTC	CASSNTGVGYEQYF
TRBJ2-2	TRBV19	few	TRBD2	TGTGCCAGTAGTATCCGACTAGCGTTGAACACCGGGGAGCTGTTTTTT	CASSIRLALNTGELFF
TRBJ1-5	TRBV6-1	NA	NA	TGTGCCGGCAGTGAAGCAGGGACTCAGCCCCAGCATTTT	CAGSEAGTQPQHF
TRBJ2-3	TRBV5-4	NA	TRBD2	TGTGCCAGCAGCTCAGGCGATAGCGGGAGGAGAGATACGCAGTATTTT	CASSSGDSGRRDTQYF
TRBJ2-2	TRBV20-1	many	TRBD2	TGCAGTGCTAGAGCGTTAGCGGGAGTCTCCGGGGAGCTGTTTTTT	CSARALAGVSGELFF
TRBJ2-1	TRBV9	many	TRBD2	TGTGCCAGCAGCACCCGACTAGCGGGCGGTTACAATGAGCAGTTCTTC	CASSTRLAGGYNEQFF
TRBJ1-6	TRBV3-1	many	TRBD1	TGTGCCAGCAGCCAGGACAGGGGGGGAAATTCACCCCTCCACTTT	CASSQDRGGNSPLHF
TRBJ1-5	TRBV12-3/TRBV12-4	many	NA	TGTGCCAGCAGCAGACAGGCAAATAGCAATCAGCCCCAGCATTTT	CASSRQANSNQPQHF
TRBJ2-5	TRBV7-2	many	NA	TGTGCCAGCAGCTTAGGGGTACGGGAGTCGTCGGAGACCCAGTACTTC	CASSLGVRESSETQYF
TRBJ2-1	TRBV28	NA	TRBD2	TGTGCCAGCAGTTTAGTGGGGACTAGCGGGAGCAATGAGCAGTTCTTC	CASSLVGTSGSNEQFF